This TCR beta chain was sequenced for a study of CD8 T cells in ankylosing spondylitis. The study's findings and limits: A motif in TCR beta, a set of 8 or 9 highly homologous variants, appeared characteristic of ankylosing spondylitis blood. Clones tied to disease were said to be significantly enriched in matched ankylosing spondylitis synovial fluid.

In regard to this clonotype: The antigen remains undetermined.

The V and J ends lost 1 base and 10 bases respectively, with 13 bases between them. Per the germline V gene, CDR1 is LNHNV and CDR2 is YYDKDF (reference sequence). The CDR3 runs to 13 residues. In TCRdb, the 5' RACE reads were re-called with MiXCR into one record per CDR3 protein. The sample holds 400,000 or so distinct CDR3 sequences, about 25% seen once. Sequencing was carried out using blood, either unsorted or a sorted T cell fraction (not recorded which). This chain links TRBV15 with TRBJ1-1; the D is unclear. This sequence originates from a male donor with ankylosing spondylitis. CDR3 region: CATSRGDGAGAFF. The CDR3 DNA sequence: TGTGCCACCAGCAGAGGGGATGGAGCGGGAGCTTTCTTT. Supplemented by reference TRBV15 and TRBJ1-1, the full variable domain reads DAMVIQNPRYQVTQFGKPVTLSCSQTLNHNVMYWYQQKSSQAPKLLFHYYDKDFNNEADTPDNFQSRRPNTSFCFLDIRSPGLGDTAMYLCATSRGDGAGAFFGQGTRLTVV.